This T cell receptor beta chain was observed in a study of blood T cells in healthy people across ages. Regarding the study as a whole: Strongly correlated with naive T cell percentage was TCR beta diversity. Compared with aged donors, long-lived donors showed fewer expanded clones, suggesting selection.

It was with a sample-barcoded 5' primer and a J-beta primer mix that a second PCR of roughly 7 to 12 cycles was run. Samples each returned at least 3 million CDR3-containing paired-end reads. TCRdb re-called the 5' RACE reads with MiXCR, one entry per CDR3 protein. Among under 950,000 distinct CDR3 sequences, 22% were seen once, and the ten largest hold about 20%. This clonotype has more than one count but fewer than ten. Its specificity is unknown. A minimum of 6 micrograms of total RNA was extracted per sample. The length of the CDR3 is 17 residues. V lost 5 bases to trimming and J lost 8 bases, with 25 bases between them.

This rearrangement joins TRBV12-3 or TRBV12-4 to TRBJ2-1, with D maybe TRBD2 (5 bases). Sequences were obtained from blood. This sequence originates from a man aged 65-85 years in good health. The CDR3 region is CASSQERGSASTYEQFF. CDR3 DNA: TGTGCCAGCAGTCAGGAGAGAGGGTCAGCTTCGACGTATGAGCAGTTCTTC.